The entry below describes one T cell receptor beta chain. The antigen is unknown. Primers: 60 Vbeta forward and 13 Jbeta reverse. The data were produced by immunoSEQ multiplex PCR, yet TCRdb's version contains in-frame clones alone and is incomplete. The sample has over 95,000 clones, 74% seen once. This CDR3 region has 16 residues. Germline V gene data show CDR1 as SGHVS and CDR2 as FNYEAQ. Trimming left V 1 base short and J 0 bases short, with 12 bases between. The data were obtained in a study of cytomegalovirus exposure and HLA in healthy donors. Study-wide results and caveats: In vitro assays verified that a few CMV-associated chains recognized CMV antigens specifically. The study labeled 150 to 200 TCR beta chains cytomegalovirus-associated.

The chain uses TRBV7-6 and TRBJ2-5; TRBD2 is a possible D gene (5 bases). The TCR was taken from a human donor in good health. Sequencing was carried out using PBMCs. Here the CDR3 reads CASSLEGVGYQETQYF. As DNA, the CDR3 is TGTGCCAGCAGCTTAGAGGGAGTAGGGTACCAAGAGACCCAGTACTTC.